The TCR beta chain under discussion was sequenced for a study of Ad26.COV2.S vaccination and SARS-CoV-2 variants. Study background: Enrolled in COV1001, the donor was in the Ad26.COV2.S trial arm, which received the vaccine. Overall study findings and caveats: Spike-specific responses of CD8+ and CD4+ T cells were reported to display substantial breadth after vaccination.

Indicated treatment: about 20 received Ad26.COV2.S at low or high dose, single or two shots; about 5 received placebo; per-sample allocation not given. All samples were drawn on day 63, counting from the first vaccine or placebo injection. Boston hosted the donor, who was an adult aged 18-55 years. As its vector, the vaccine had Ad26, which expressed Wuhan-strain SARS-CoV-2 spike. Points on this clone: Its antigen is still unknown.

V trimming: 4 bases; J trimming: 11 bases; junction bases outside the gene matches: 18. The germline CDR1 and CDR2 sequences are MNHNS and SASEGT. The CDR3 consists of 17 residues. TCRdb's table, derived via immunoSEQ multiplex PCR, lists solely in-frame clones and lacks some. The sample comprises roughly 700,000 clones, roughly 90% of which are singletons, and over 1.3% rests with the top ten. The sample was peripheral blood, taken in a trial of Ad26.COV2.S vaccine versus placebo. The receptor's source is a person between 18 and 65 years old who received the Ad26.COV2.S COVID-19 vaccine or a placebo. The genes are TRBV6-1 and TRBJ1-5; 9 bases match TRBD1. CDR3 bases: TGTGCCAGCAGTGTGCAACAGGGGGCACCAGAAGGTATGGCCCAGCATTTT. Amino acids: CASSVQQGAPEGMAQHF.